These 15 T cell receptor beta chains were all obtained from the same sample, sequenced in a study of CD8+CD57+ T cells in acquired aplastic anemia. According to the study, genomic DNA was the template for TCR beta VDJ and CDR3 profiling. TCRdb re-called the reads through MiXCR, storing one row per CDR3 protein. The top ten clones hold about 39% of a sample with roughly 200,000 distinct CDR3 sequences, roughly three fifths of them seen once. Patients chosen for sequencing had CD8+CD57+ cells that had expanded, as shown by flow cytometry. Sequenced input: sorted CD4+, CD8+, or CD8+CD57+ T cells (not recorded which) from PBMCs. The source of these receptors is a human donor with aplastic anemia.

This chain links TRBV2 with TRBJ1-1, with D possibly matching TRBD1 (6 bases). This CDR3 contains 13 residues. V lost 8 bases to trimming and J lost 1 base, with 11 bases between them. Germline V CDR1 and CDR2: SNHLY, FYNNEI. The CDR3 here is CASSGQPNTEAFF. The CDR3 DNA reads TGTGCCAGCTCGGGACAACCGAACACTGAAGCTTTCTTT. Together with reference TRBV2 and TRBJ1-1, the CDR3 gives the full variable domain: EPEVTQTPSHQVTQMGQEVILRCVPISNHLYFYWYRQILGQKVEFLVSFYNNEISEKSEIFDDQFSVERPDGSNFTLKIRSTKLEDSAMYFCASSGQPNTEAFFGQGTRLTVV.

The chain has TRBV10-3 and TRBJ1-1; D perhaps matches TRBD1 (5 bases). Germline V CDR1 and CDR2: ENHRY, SYGVKD. This CDR3 region has 13 residues. Trimming cost V 11 bases and J 4 bases, with 17 bases left between them. CDR3 loop: CALGRDGGTEAFF. CDR3 nucleotide sequence: TGTGCCCTCGGACGTGACGGGGGCACTGAAGCTTTCTTT.

The gene calls are TRBV7-3 and TRBJ2-3; 10 nucleotides align to TRBD2. With V trimmed by 3 bases and J by 2 bases, 11 bases remained unmatched. Looked up from germline, CDR1 is SGHTA and CDR2 is FQGTGA. The CDR3 is 18 amino acids. CDR3 protein: CASSFKGLLAGSTDTQYF. The CDR3 DNA is TGTGCCAGCAGCTTTAAGGGGCTACTAGCGGGATCCACAGATACGCAGTATTTT.

This chain connects TRBV20-1 to TRBJ2-7, with 10 bases fitting TRBD2. CDR3 length: 13 residues. V shed 8 bases, J shed 6 bases, and the junction held 10 bases outside the gene matches. CDR1 and CDR2 (germline): DFQATT, SNEGSKA (reference sequence). CDR3 sequence (DNA): TGCAGTCAGGGACTAGCGATGACTGGCGAGCAGTACTTC. Translation: CSQGLAMTGEQYF.

This clonotype was observed many times. The chain has TRBV6-1 and TRBJ1-1; the D is unclear. This CDR3 is 14 amino acids long. The germline V gene encodes CDR1 MNHNS and CDR2 SASEGT. Trimming removed 0 bases from V and 7 bases from J, with 12 bases in between. The CDR3 region is CASSEADGPIEAFF. CDR3 coding DNA: TGTGCCAGCAGTGAAGCGGACGGCCCAATTGAAGCTTTCTTT.

This clonotype occurred many times. The rearrangement uses TRBV6-2 or TRBV6-3 and TRBJ2-2; D may be TRBD1 (6 bases). V lost 0 bases and J lost 7, with 15 bases in between. This CDR3 spans 16 amino acids. Per germline, CDR1 MNHEY and CDR2 SVGEGT. CDR3 amino acids: CASSYSIGRGDGELFF. The CDR3 nucleotides read TGTGCCAGCAGTTACTCGATTGGCAGGGGAGACGGGGAGCTGTTTTTT.

The chain joins TRBV20-1 to TRBJ2-1; TRBD1 agrees at 9 bases. This CDR3 has 13 residues. J lost 4 bases, V lost 4 bases, and 2 bases had no gene match. The germline V gene has CDR1 DFQATT and CDR2 SNEGSKA (reference sequence). The chain's CDR3 is CSATTGGYNEQFF. The CDR3 nucleotides are TGCAGTGCTACGACAGGGGGGTACAATGAGCAGTTCTTC.

As concerns this clonotype: One base away lies a much larger clone, so this may be a sequencing read error. J is TRBJ1-6 and V is TRBV15, with D uncertain. Trimming removed 0 bases at V and 8 bases at J, with 11 bases between. CDR1 and CDR2 from the germline V gene are LNHNV and YYDKDF (reference sequence). This CDR3 region has 15 residues. DNA for the CDR3: TGTGCCACCAGCAGAGATTCGTCCTCTGATTCACCCCTCCACTTT. As protein: CATSRDSSSDSPLHF.

V usage is TRBV20-1 and J usage is TRBJ1-2; unclear D gene. V was clipped by 1 base and J by 9 bases, with 6 bases between them. Germline V gene data show CDR1 as DFQATT and CDR2 as SNEGSKA (reference sequence). CDR3 length equals 10 residues. In DNA, the CDR3 is TGCAGTGCTAGAGGAAGTCGCTACACCTTC. Encoded protein: CSARGSRYTF.

This rearrangement joins TRBV20-1 to TRBJ1-2; TRBD1 is a possible D gene (6 bases). This CDR3 has 16 residues. Trimming shortened V by 3 bases and J by 3 bases, and 20 bases separated the two germline ends. Germline V CDR1 and CDR2: DFQATT, SNEGSKA (reference sequence). Written as DNA, the CDR3 is TGCAGTGCTAGCCAGCCCGGGGGGACAAGTGACTATGGCTACACCTTC. This translates into CSASQPGGTSDYGYTF.

This clonotype was counted many times. V usage is TRBV4-1 and J usage is TRBJ2-7, with 8 bases matching TRBD1. Per the germline V gene, CDR1 is MGHRA and CDR2 is YSYEKL. The CDR3 has 17 amino acids. V was clipped by 0 bases and J by 1 base; unmatched bases: 8. The CDR3 nucleotides read TGCGCCAGCAGCCAAGAGGAGACAGGGGAAAATTCCTACGAGCAGTACTTC. Its translation: CASSQEETGENSYEQYF.

Concerning this clonotype: Possible read error: a much larger clone is one base away. The V and J genes are TRBV6-2 or TRBV6-3 and TRBJ1-1; 7 bases are a match to TRBD1. Germline V gives CDR1 MNHEY, CDR2 SVGEGT. CDR3 size: 13 residues. The CDR3 protein is CASSYRGLSEALF. CDR3 nucleotides: TGTGCCAGCAGTTACAGGGGGCTAAGTGAAGCTCTCTTT.

The V gene is TRBV19, the J gene TRBJ2-1; D perhaps matches TRBD1 (7 bases). V was pared by 6 bases and J by 7 bases, with 13 bases between. CDR3 length: 13 amino acids. Per the germline V gene, CDR1 is LNHDA and CDR2 is SQIVND (reference sequence). The CDR3 region is CASRRAGGNEQFF. The CDR3 nucleotides are TGTGCCAGTAGACGGGCAGGGGGGAATGAGCAGTTCTTC.

This clonotype was seen only once. A much larger clonotype is one base distant, so this may be a read error. The J gene is TRBJ1-1, the V gene TRBV9, with TRBD1 as a possible D gene (5 bases). In germline, CDR1 is SGDLS, CDR2 YYNGEE. This CDR3 region has 14 residues. As DNA, the CDR3 is TGTGCCAGCAGTGAATGGGGGACGAACGCTGAAGCTTTCTTT. Its translation: CASSEWGTNAEAFF.

This chain links TRBV28 with TRBJ1-4, with D possibly matching TRBD1 (6 bases). Germline V gene sequence: CDR1 MDHEN, CDR2 SYDVKM. The length of the CDR3 is 16 residues. Deletions cut 5 bases from V and 4 bases from J, with 17 bases between. The CDR3 DNA reads as TGTGCCAGCAGTCCTATTGAGGGGGTCCGTAATGAAAAACTGTTTTTT. The encoded protein is CASSPIEGVRNEKLFF.